One and the same sample provided the 4 T cell receptor beta chains below, sequenced in a study of T-cell reconstitution after alpha-beta-depleted transplantation in children (dated by TCRdb to 2016 to 2018). Receptor amplification or capture employed PCR. Sequencing used an Illumina HiSeq 2500. TCR library preparation used molecular barcoding, with unique molecular identifiers applied to normalize quantification of the TCRbeta repertoire. TCRdb took the public reads, trimmed them with fastp at Q25, ran MiXCR for clone calling and kept in-frame beta chains. Rows are combined by CDR3 protein, so each entry shows the most common genes and DNA. This sample comprises 420,000 or so distinct CDR3 sequences, about a tenth of them detected only once. The ten largest make up approximately 5% of the sample. The input for sequencing was PBMCs from the stem cell graft donor, taken from the stem cell graft. The receptors come from a human donor who donated a stem cell graft to a child with acute myeloid leukemia.

This clonotype turned up a few times. The rearrangement joins TRBV4-3 to TRBJ2-2, with D unclear. Deletions cut 2 bases from V and 7 bases from J, with 5 bases between. Germline CDR1 is LGHNA and CDR2 is YSLEER. CDR3 size: 12 residues. This CDR3 is CASSQTFGELFF. CDR3 in DNA: TGCGCCAGCAGCCAAACGTTCGGGGAGCTGTTTTTT.

This clonotype was observed a few times. The chain has TRBV5-5 and TRBJ1-4; possibly TRBD1 for D (5 bases). The V gene's germline CDR1 is SGHKS and CDR2 YYEKEE (reference sequence). The CDR3 is 15 residues long. Trimming took 0 bases from V and 3 from J, leaving 9 bases between them. In DNA form, the CDR3 reads TGTGCCAGCAGCTTGGCCGAAGGGGCTAATGAAAAACTGTTTTTT. Translated, it gives CASSLAEGANEKLFF.

The chain links TRBV9 to TRBJ2-7, with D maybe TRBD2 (6 bases). Germline-derived CDR1 and CDR2 are SGDLS and YYNGEE. Trimming left V 3 bases short and J 2 bases short, with 9 bases between. There are 13 residues in the CDR3. The CDR3 reads CASSAWGAYEQYF. CDR3 bases: TGTGCCAGCAGCGCCTGGGGGGCCTACGAGCAGTACTTC.

This clonotype occurred a few times. The chain joins TRBV11-2 to TRBJ1-3, with a weak D call TRBD1 (5 bases). Germline loops: CDR1 SGHAT, CDR2 FQNNGV. V shed 2 bases and J shed 0 bases, with 11 bases lying between them. CDR3 length: 16 residues. The CDR3 nucleotides read TGTGCCAGCAGCTTATTCCAGGGCGACTCTGGAAACACCATATATTTT. Protein product: CASSLFQGDSGNTIYF.